The 14 T cell receptor beta chains below were found in one sample sequenced in a study of blood T cell repertoires in COVID-19. TCRdb's copy holds only in-frame clones and misses some; the assay was immunoSEQ multiplex PCR. Found here are some 390,000 clones, more than 80% of them singletons; the top ten hold around 1.1%. Material for sequencing was PBMCs or T cells enriched from blood (not recorded which). The receptors stem from a man in his thirties or forties who had recovered from COVID-19.

A few counts support this clone. The chain links TRBV28 to TRBJ2-3; 9 bases map to TRBD1. This CDR3 contains 15 residues. J lost 3 bases, V lost 5 bases, and 6 bases had no gene match. Looked up from germline, CDR1 is MDHEN and CDR2 is SYDVKM. DNA for the CDR3: TGTGCCAGCAGTGAAACAGGGGGCGGAACAGATACGCAGTATTTT. Its translation: CASSETGGGTDTQYF.

V usage is TRBV7-9 and J usage is TRBJ1-1; the D gene is possibly TRBD1 (6 bases). Germline lookup yields CDR1 SEHNR and CDR2 FQNEAQ (reference sequence). The CDR3 contains 16 residues. With 5 bases removed from V and 4 bases from J, the gap between germline ends came to 20 bases. The CDR3 DNA sequence: TGTGCCAGCAGCCGCGGGGGCGAGTACGGGCGCACTGAAGCTTTCTTT. Its translation is CASSRGGEYGRTEAFF.

The J gene is TRBJ1-2, the V gene TRBV5-1; 9 nucleotides line up with TRBD1. This CDR3 is built from 16 residues. The V segment lost 4 bases and the J segment 2 bases; nucleotides outside the gene matches: 9. The V gene's germline CDR1 is SGHRS and CDR2 YFSETQ. As DNA, the CDR3 is TGCGCCAGCAGCCGGGACAGGGATAAGTGGAACTATGGCTACACCTTC. Encoded protein: CASSRDRDKWNYGYTF.

This chain joins TRBV28 and TRBJ2-5, with 7 bases identical to TRBD1. The CDR3 spans 13 residues. Trimming removed 6 bases from V and 5 bases from J; junction bases left unmatched: 6. The V gene's germline CDR1 is MDHEN and CDR2 SYDVKM. CDR3 nucleotides: TGTGCCAGCAGCCGACAGGGAGCGGAGACCCAGTACTTC. Translation: CASSRQGAETQYF.

This chain joins TRBV2 and TRBJ2-7, with D possibly being TRBD2 (6 bases). Germline lookup yields CDR1 SNHLY and CDR2 FYNNEI. The V gene lost 6 bases and the J gene lost 4 bases, with 16 bases spanning the gap. CDR3 length: 14 residues. The CDR3 spells CASRAGTAGYEQYF. CDR3 bases: TGTGCCAGCAGGGCCGGGACTGCCGGATACGAGCAGTACTTC.

The chain is built from TRBV29-1 and TRBJ1-1; D not certain. Germline assignment: CDR1 SQVTM and CDR2 ANQGSEA. V dropped 0 bases and J dropped 1 base, with 6 bases sitting between them. The CDR3 length is 13 residues. CDR3 DNA: TGCAGCGTTGAAGAAACAGCGAACACTGAAGCTTTCTTT. Residues: CSVEETANTEAFF.

V gene TRBV5-4 combines with J gene TRBJ1-2; TRBD1 aligns across 9 bases. Per the germline V gene, CDR1 is SGHNT and CDR2 is YYREEE (reference sequence). V shed 6 bases, J shed 5 bases, and the junction held 11 bases outside the gene matches. The CDR3 has 15 amino acids. CDR3 DNA: TGTGCCAGCAACTTAGCCGGGACAGGGACGTATGGCTACACCTTC. It specifies CASNLAGTGTYGYTF. The variable domain in full, with the rest retrieved from reference TRBV5-4 and TRBJ1-2, is ETGVTQSPTHLIKTRGQQVTLRCSSQSGHNTVSWYQQALGQGPQFIFQYYREEENGRGNFPPRFSGLQFPNYSSELNVNALELDDSALYLCASNLAGTGTYGYTFGSGTRLTVV.

V gene TRBV6-5 combines with J gene TRBJ2-1; TRBD2 matches at 7 bases. Germline V gene lookup returns CDR1 MNHEY and CDR2 SVGAGI. Trimming took 0 bases from V and 4 from J; bases not matched to a gene: 6. The CDR3 extends over 16 amino acids. CDR3 residues: CASSYSGPSGYNEQFF. The CDR3 coding sequence is TGTGCCAGCAGTTACTCCGGGCCTAGCGGTTACAATGAGCAGTTCTTC.

The chain joins TRBV10-3 to TRBJ2-7, with 10 positions matching TRBD2. V was clipped by 2 bases and J by 4 bases; unmatched bases: 5. In germline, CDR1 is ENHRY, CDR2 SYGVKD. The CDR3 runs 15 residues. CDR3 region: CAISELASGRYEQYF. The CDR3 DNA sequence: TGTGCCATCAGTGAGCTGGCTAGCGGGAGATACGAGCAGTACTTC.

This sequence joins TRBV24-1 and TRBJ2-7, with TRBD1 matching over 7 bases. The V gene end was trimmed by 3 bases and the J gene end by 2 bases; junction bases not matched to a gene: 6. The CDR3 loop spans 15 amino acids. Germline loops: CDR1 KGHDR, CDR2 SFDVKD. The CDR3 region is CATSDTGTEPYEQYF. The CDR3 DNA follows: TGTGCCACCAGTGATACCGGGACAGAACCCTACGAGCAGTACTTC.

Concerning this clone: Additional DNA sequences in this sample encode the identical CDR3. This chain links TRBV5-4 with TRBJ2-1; 8 bases line up with TRBD2. The CDR3 is 15 amino acids. The J segment lost 1 base and the V segment lost 4 bases, leaving 4 bases of the junction unmatched. CDR1 is SGHNT and CDR2 is YYREEE in the germline V gene (reference sequence). The DNA of the CDR3 is TGTGCCAGCAGCACCTTAGCGGGATCCTACAATGAGCAGTTCTTC. Translating it yields CASSTLAGSYNEQFF.

This chain links TRBV19 with TRBJ1-3, with TRBD1 matching 7 bases. The germline V gene has CDR1 LNHDA and CDR2 SQIVND (reference sequence). V shed 5 bases and J 0 bases; nucleotides not matched to a gene: 7. The CDR3 loop spans 16 amino acids. CDR3 in amino acids: CASSAQGVFSGNTIYF. The DNA for the CDR3 is TGTGCCAGTAGTGCCCAGGGGGTTTTCTCTGGAAACACCATATATTTT.

The chain employs TRBV6-2 or TRBV6-3 and TRBJ2-1, with D possibly being TRBD2 (6 bases). The V and J ends lost 4 bases and 3 bases respectively, with 10 bases between them. CDR3 size: 14 residues. Germline values: CDR1 MNHEY, CDR2 SVGEGT. CDR3 in amino acids: CASSSAGLYNEQFF. For the CDR3, the DNA is TGTGCCAGCAGTTCCGCGGGGCTCTACAATGAGCAGTTCTTC.

This chain links TRBV27 with TRBJ1-1; 9 bases agree with TRBD1. The V and J ends lost 5 bases and 7 bases, in that order; junction bases with no gene match: 11. This CDR3 has 15 amino acids. Germline loops: CDR1 MNHEY, CDR2 SMNVEV (reference sequence). As DNA, the CDR3 is TGTGCCAGCAGTCGGAGGGACAGGGCTCACGGTGAAGCTTTCTTT. This translates into CASSRRDRAHGEAFF.